These 15 T cell receptor beta chains were all obtained from the same sample, sequenced in a study of T cell clones after liver transplantation. Profiling relied on immunoSEQ multiplex PCR, and the TCRdb table lists in-frame clones only, not all of them. The data contain about 47,000 clones, 86% of them singletons. The sample in question was CD8+ T cells from blood, obtained 12 months after liver transplant. The receptors were gathered from a human patient who received a liver transplant. The graft donor may have contributed some T cells.

This chain connects TRBV5-1 to TRBJ1-1; no firm D call. V was pared by 7 bases and J by 3 bases, with 19 bases between. CDR1 and CDR2 (germline): SGHRS, YFSETQ. The length of the CDR3 is 15 residues. The CDR3 is CASRSDPTFDTEAFF. For the CDR3, the DNA is TGCGCCAGCCGGTCGGACCCTACCTTCGACACTGAAGCTTTCTTT.

This clone is deemed medium-sized. The chain recombines TRBV9 with TRBJ1-5; D gene uncertain. Trimming stripped 7 bases from V and 11 bases from J, with 16 bases between. Per germline, CDR1 SGDLS and CDR2 YYNGEE. The CDR3 has 12 residues. The CDR3 is CASGQEDGAQHF. CDR3 DNA: TGTGCCAGCGGTCAGGAGGACGGAGCCCAGCATTTT.

The chain recombines TRBV6-5 with TRBJ2-7, with no clear D. This CDR3 comprises 13 residues. Germline V gene sequence: CDR1 MNHEY, CDR2 SVGAGI. V shed 2 bases and J shed 3 bases, with 8 bases lying between them. This CDR3 is CASSYGMGYEQYF. The CDR3 DNA is TGTGCCAGCAGTTACGGAATGGGCTACGAGCAGTACTTC.

The CDR3: CATGQGYEQYF. The CDR3 nucleotides are TGTGCCACCGGACAGGGTTACGAGCAGTACTTC. V gene TRBV28 combines with J gene TRBJ2-7, with TRBD1 matching over 8 bases. The junction had 3 bases not matched to a gene; V was cut back by 10 bases and J by 4 bases. This CDR3 contains 11 residues. Per the germline V gene, CDR1 is MDHEN and CDR2 is SYDVKM.

The genes are TRBV7-6 and TRBJ1-1, with TRBD1 identical over 7 bases. Germline V gene lookup returns CDR1 SGHVS and CDR2 FNYEAQ. The length of the CDR3 is 16 residues. V was clipped by 4 bases and J by 0 bases; unmatched bases: 8. The CDR3 sequence: CASSSNRGPMNTEAFF. For the CDR3, the DNA is TGTGCCAGCAGCTCTAATAGGGGGCCGATGAACACTGAAGCTTTCTTT.

The chain carries TRBV7-9 and TRBJ2-7, with D perhaps being TRBD1 or TRBD2 (5 bases each). CDR1 is SEHNR and CDR2 is FQNEAQ in the germline V gene (reference sequence). Between the trimmed V and J ends, which lost 5 bases and 0 bases, there was a span of 20 bases. The CDR3 sequence is 17 residues long. The CDR3 loop reads CASSPEGLGRSSYEQYF. CDR3 in DNA: TGTGCCAGCAGCCCCGAGGGGTTGGGAAGGAGCTCCTACGAGCAGTACTTC.

The rearrangement links TRBV5-6 to TRBJ2-5; perhaps TRBD1 as D (7 bases). CDR3 size: 15 residues. Trimming took off 3 bases at V and 5 bases at J, with 17 bases between the two ends. The germline V gene encodes CDR1 SGHDT and CDR2 YYEEEE. This CDR3 reads CASSSNRGTAETQYF. CDR3 DNA: TGTGCCAGCAGCTCAAACCGCGGGACAGCGGAGACCCAGTACTTC.

This chain joins TRBV2 and TRBJ2-7, with 9 bases that match TRBD2. Germline trimming cut 10 bases from V and 2 bases from J; bases unmatched to any gene: 6. The CDR3 has 13 amino acids. CDR1 is SNHLY and CDR2 is FYNNEI in the germline V gene. CDR3 residues: CATTVAGAYEQYF. CDR3 coding DNA: TGTGCCACCACCGTAGCGGGGGCCTACGAGCAGTACTTC.

The chain has TRBV7-9 and TRBJ1-1, with D possibly matching TRBD1 (6 bases). V shed 3 bases and J shed 12 bases, with 20 bases lying between them. In germline, CDR1 is SEHNR, CDR2 FQNEAQ (reference sequence). The length of the CDR3 is 14 residues. The CDR3 sequence is CASSFLPGQPETFF. The CDR3 bases are TGTGCCAGCAGCTTCCTACCAGGACAGCCTGAGACTTTCTTT. The whole variable domain, remainder taken from reference TRBV7-9 and TRBJ1-1, is DTGVSQNPRHKITKRGQNVTFRCDPISEHNRLYWYRQTLGQGPEFLTYFQNEAQLEKSRLLSDRFSAERPKGSFSTLEIQRTEQGDSAMYLCASSFLPGQPETFFGQGTRLTVV.

The CDR3 sequence: CASSQDYRWALYEQYF. The CDR3, as DNA: TGCGCCAGCAGCCAAGATTACAGGTGGGCCCTCTACGAGCAGTACTTC. The chain links TRBV4-1 to TRBJ2-7; possible D gene TRBD1, 5 bases. V lost 0 bases, J lost 3 bases, and 15 bases lay in between. The CDR3 is 16 residues long. Germline CDR1 and CDR2: MGHRA and YSYEKL.

V gene TRBV9 combines with J gene TRBJ1-1; D might be TRBD1 (5 bases). The V end was cut by 0 bases, the J end by 0 bases, with 12 bases between. Germline V gene data show CDR1 as SGDLS and CDR2 as YYNGEE. The length of the CDR3 is 16 residues. The chain's CDR3 is CASSVVSRGMNTEAFF. DNA for the CDR3: TGTGCCAGCAGCGTAGTGTCTCGGGGCATGAACACTGAAGCTTTCTTT.

CDR3 nucleotides: TGTGCCAGCAGCTTACACGGCGGGTCCCTCTACAATGAGCAGTTCTTC. This translates into CASSLHGGSLYNEQFF. V and J are TRBV7-2 and TRBJ2-1; possibly TRBD2 for D (5 bases). Germline V gives CDR1 SGHTA, CDR2 FQGNSA. Trimming removed 2 bases at V and 3 bases at J, with 14 bases between. This CDR3 comprises 16 residues.

The rearrangement links TRBV11-2 to TRBJ1-4; 9 bases match TRBD1. Germline V gene data show CDR1 as SGHAT and CDR2 as FQNNGV. CDR3 length: 14 amino acids. After removal of 1 base from V and 10 bases from J, the junction contained 4 bases not matched to a gene. In nucleotides, the CDR3 is TGTGCCAGCAGCTTAGGAGCACAGGGGGCAAAACTGTTTTTT. Translated, it gives CASSLGAQGAKLFF.

CDR3 coding DNA: TGTGCCAGCAGTCCGGGGGCGCCGAACACTGAAGCTTTCTTT. Its protein is CASSPGAPNTEAFF. The chain has TRBV6-4 and TRBJ1-1; D may be TRBD1 (6 bases). From germline, CDR1 is MRHNA and CDR2 SNTAGT. This CDR3 has 14 amino acids. Deletions cut 5 bases from V and 1 base from J, with 11 bases between.

J is TRBJ1-5 and V is TRBV2, with D tentatively TRBD1 (5 bases). Germline V gives CDR1 SNHLY, CDR2 FYNNEI. CDR3 length equals 13 residues. V was shortened by 7 bases and J by 5 bases, with 12 bases between the two germline ends. CDR3 bases: TGTGCCAGCAACCCCAGGGACCATCAGCCCCAGCATTTT. Protein sequence: CASNPRDHQPQHF.